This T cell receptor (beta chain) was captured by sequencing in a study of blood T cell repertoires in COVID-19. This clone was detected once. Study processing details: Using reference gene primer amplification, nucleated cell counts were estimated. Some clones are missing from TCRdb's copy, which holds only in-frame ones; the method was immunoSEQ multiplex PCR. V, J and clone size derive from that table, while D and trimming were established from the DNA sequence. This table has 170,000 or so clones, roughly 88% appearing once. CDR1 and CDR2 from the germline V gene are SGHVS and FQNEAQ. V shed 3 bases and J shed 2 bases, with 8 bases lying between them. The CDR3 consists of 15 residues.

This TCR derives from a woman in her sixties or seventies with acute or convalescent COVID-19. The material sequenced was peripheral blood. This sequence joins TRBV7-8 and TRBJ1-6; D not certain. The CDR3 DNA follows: TGTGCCAGCAGCTTGCAGGCTACCTATAATTCACCCCTCCACTTT. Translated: CASSLQATYNSPLHF.